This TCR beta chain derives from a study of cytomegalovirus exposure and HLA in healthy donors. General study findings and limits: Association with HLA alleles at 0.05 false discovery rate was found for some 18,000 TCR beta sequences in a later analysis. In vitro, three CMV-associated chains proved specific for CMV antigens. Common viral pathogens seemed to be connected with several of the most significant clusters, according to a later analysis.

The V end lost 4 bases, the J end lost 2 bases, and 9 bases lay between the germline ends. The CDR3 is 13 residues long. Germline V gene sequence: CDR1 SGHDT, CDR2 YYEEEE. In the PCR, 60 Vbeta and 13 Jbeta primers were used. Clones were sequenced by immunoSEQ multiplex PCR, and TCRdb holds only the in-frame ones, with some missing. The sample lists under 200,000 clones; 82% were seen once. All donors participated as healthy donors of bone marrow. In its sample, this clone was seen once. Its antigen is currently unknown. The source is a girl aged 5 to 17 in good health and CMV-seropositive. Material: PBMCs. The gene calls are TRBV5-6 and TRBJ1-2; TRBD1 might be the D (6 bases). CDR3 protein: CASSQTGNYGYTF. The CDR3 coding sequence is TGTGCCAGCAGCCAGACAGGAAACTATGGCTACACCTTC.